Listed below are T cell receptor beta chains from one sample, sequenced in a study of blood T cell repertoires in COVID-19. Produced via immunoSEQ multiplex PCR; TCRdb's table is partial and in-frame only. The sample lists about 91,000 clones, around four fifths occurring once. Sequencing input: peripheral blood. The receptors stem from a woman of 80 years or more with acute or convalescent COVID-19. The CDR3 runs from the conserved cysteine through the conserved F or W.

v_gene	j_gene	CDR3aa
TRBV7-7	TRBJ1-1	CASSSVNTEAFF
TRBV6-6	TRBJ2-3	CASSYGTGRTDTQYF
TRBV30	TRBJ2-7	CAWNRDSPYEQYF
TRBV19	TRBJ2-1	CASSILTTGEGTLF
TRBV2	TRBJ1-1	CASSVRNTEAFF
TRBV10-3	TRBJ2-1	CAISESPTSGGKDEQFF
TRBV13	TRBJ1-6	CASSFDSRSSYNSPLHF
TRBV19	TRBJ2-3	CASSIGAGSSHTDTQYF
TRBV10-3	TRBJ1-5	CAISGDRGMSPQHF
TRBV2	TRBJ1-3	CASSERGSGNTIYF
TRBV28	TRBJ2-7	CASGTGAFGEQYF
TRBV6-5	TRBJ1-1	CASSRGGDTEAFF
TRBV7-2	TRBJ1-3	CASSLTTASGNTIYF
TRBV4-1	TRBJ2-1	CASSQMGGSSYNEQFF
TRBV6-5	TRBJ2-7	CASRRGQTYEQYF
TRBV7-2	TRBJ1-2	CASSPQDVYGYTF
TRBV23-1	TRBJ2-1	CASSQPVPLTVVSYNEQFF
TRBV28	TRBJ2-1	CASSSSGTSGRNEQFF
TRBV7-9	TRBJ1-5	CASSLVGRGNNQPQHF
TRBV18	TRBJ1-2	CASSPPQGVANYGYTF
TRBV10-3	TRBJ1-2	CAISDRGAQYGYTF
TRBV4-3	TRBJ2-3	CASSQEDRGPTDTQYF
TRBV10-3	TRBJ2-7	CAISESNSYEQYF
TRBV11-2	TRBJ2-5	CASSQDRGRETQYF
TRBV9	TRBJ1-6	CASSAGQGYSPLHF
TRBV12-3/TRBV12-4	TRBJ1-1	CASCWTGHTEAFF